Sequencing of this T cell receptor beta chain was carried out in a study of shared clonotypes between healthy human individuals. Germline CDR1 is ENHRY and CDR2 is SYGVKD. The CDR3 runs to 17 residues. V lost 2 bases and J lost 5; bases outside the gene matches: 9. The assay was run at deep level. As handled by the study authors: Junction-only sequences without quality scores were provided by ImmunoSEQ, so filtering was different. TCRdb's copy holds only in-frame clones and misses some; the assay was immunoSEQ multiplex PCR. V, J and clone size reflect that table, while D and trimming were determined from the DNA. The sample has about 2.1 million clones; around 93% are singletons. Positively selected for CCR7, the CD45RO-negative cells used as naive CD8 cells excluded terminally differentiated effector memory CD45RA+ cells.

This clonotype originated in a young man in good health. Some clones in this sample may be carry-over from other donors' samples. The gene calls are TRBV10-3 and TRBJ2-2; 9 positions match TRBD2. Sequenced material: naive CD8+ T cells from PBMCs. CDR3 sequence (DNA): TGTGCCATCAGTGAGGTGGCGGGAGGGCGATGGACCGGGGAGCTGTTTTTT. Protein: CAISEVAGGRWTGELFF.